This TCR beta chain is from a study of blood T cell repertoires in COVID-19. Study overall: Sources were T cells, B-cell-depleted T cells, or PBMCs; the material itself was cDNA or gDNA.

As originally analysed: Quantification of nucleated cells was approximated via reference gene primer amplification. The method was immunoSEQ multiplex PCR; TCRdb's version includes in-frame clones alone and lacks a portion of them. D and trimming come from the DNA, and the V and J calls and clone size come from that table. In the table there are over 100,000 clones, more than 80% of which are singletons. The CDR3 sequence is 16 residues long. Germline CDR1 reads LNHNV; CDR2 reads YYDKDF (reference sequence). J was trimmed by 6 bases and V by 4 bases; bases with no gene match: 15. This clone was seen only once.

Input material: peripheral blood. The sequence derives from a human donor in a cohort sampled during active COVID-19. This chain links TRBV15 with TRBJ2-7; 7 positions match TRBD1. Here the CDR3 reads CATSTRTGGDLGEQYF. CDR3 bases: TGTGCCACCAGCACAAGGACAGGAGGCGATCTGGGCGAGCAGTACTTC. Full variable domain (missing parts from reference TRBV15 and TRBJ2-7): DAMVIQNPRYQVTQFGKPVTLSCSQTLNHNVMYWYQQKSSQAPKLLFHYYDKDFNNEADTPDNFQSRRPNTSFCFLDIRSPGLGDTAMYLCATSTRTGGDLGEQYFGPGTRLTVT.